This TCR beta chain was captured in a study of cytomegalovirus exposure and HLA in healthy donors (TCRdb year 2017). Notes on the research overall: In an earlier analysis of 450 to 750 of the donors, 276 Gb of sequence data and some 120 million unique TCR beta sequences from about 179 million T cells were reported. An early release that covered about 600 HLA-typed donors contained around 300 gigabases of sequencing data and roughly 84 million unique TCR sequences. The genetic ancestry cluster associated with self-reported Caucasian donors included 80% to 90% of the roughly 360 genotyped donors. The aim of the study was to test whether cataloging public T cell receptors could identify signatures of past pathogen exposure. The study profiled the T cell repertoires of approximately 700 subjects by immunosequencing and related them to cytomegalovirus serostatus. Along with the roughly 670-subject first cohort, a separate validation cohort of 120 different subjects was used. The study combined high-throughput TCR immunosequencing, statistical association of individual TCRs with disease status, and machine learning to predict cytomegalovirus infection status. A later analysis re-analyzed previously published TCR beta repertoires from about 600 donors and added high-resolution HLA genotyping to study TCR occurrence patterns. Rather than using new phenotypic data, the later analysis identified candidate immune exposures from TCR beta sequences and from how often those sequences occurred across donors. To decide whether each TCR beta V gene segment behaved as functional or pseudogenic, an earlier analysis of 587 of the donors relied on high-throughput TCR beta sequencing. Alongside the repertoire data, information on donor age, sex, ethnicity and CMV serostatus was compiled. A later genetic analysis used genome-wide SNP genotypes for about 55% of the 666 donors, treating that subset as a discovery cohort. Every discovery cohort repertoire had been produced on one sequencing platform. Class I and class II HLA loci were covered by the typing at four-digit resolution. Typing coverage varied by locus: about 629-640 donors for A, B, C, DRB1 and DQB1; approximately 500 for DQA1; over 600 for DPA1; roughly 470 for DPB1. Four to six DR-DQ haplotypes were handled as single units for association and clustering, since linkage in the cohort was strong. On average, roughly 250,000 unique TCR beta nucleotide sequences were sequenced per donor among 300 to 500 genotyped donors of the cohort, with roughly 18% of those sequences being non-productive. Points the paper makes about the study in general: A later analysis reported that several top co-occurrence clusters appeared linked to parvovirus B19, influenza, CMV and Epstein-Barr virus. Across donors, most TCR sequences were observed very rarely, whereas some public TCRs were present in many individuals. In an earlier analysis of some 550 of the donors, most TCR beta V segments were observed in productive rearrangements about 87% or about 30% of the time, broadly matching IMGT annotations. Specific HLA alleles were associated with more than 15,000 TCR beta sequences at a false discovery rate of 0.05 in a later analysis. The cohort was sequenced for TCR beta chains only, and without alpha or paired-chain data the features that could be detected were limited. Seventeen rarely observed V segments, including chromosome 9 orphons, were excluded from the earlier analysis of several hundred of the donors because counts were too low. Cytomegalovirus status was reported to be diagnosed by the classifier with high specificity and sensitivity in both the original and validation cohorts. In a later genetic analysis, fewer N-insertions in productive TCRs were reported among donors in an Asian-associated ancestry cluster than the approximately 710-donor mean. A later genetic analysis associated a missense DCLRE1C variant with V-gene and J-gene trimming of TCR beta chains, and an independent cohort replicated the association. A later analysis found that most CMV-associated TCR beta chains appeared HLA-restricted, with HLA associations seemingly driven largely by CMV exposure. The study gave a list of around 170 TCR beta chains associated with cytomegalovirus. When HLA alleles, especially DR and DQ, strongly co-occurred, TCR associations were difficult to assign to individual alleles. Compared with equally common non-associated chains, HLA-associated TCR beta chains in a later analysis were more clonally expanded and had lower generation probabilities. A further reported finding was that TCR beta sequences accurately predicted the HLA-A and HLA-B alleles for most subjects in the first cohort. The sequencing pipeline was judged likely to have produced a cluster of highly shared sequence variants as a technical artifact. The only immune exposure information available for the cohort was CMV serostatus. Linkage disequilibrium might explain the correlated functional status among segregating V segments, but an unknown experimental factor could not be ruled out. Some IMGT-functional V segments, including TRBV6-2 and TRBV6-3, could not be distinguished by the 87-base-pair reads and were therefore excluded. Because some donors lacked HLA typing at each locus, the association tests relied only on the typed subset. According to the authors, the approach could potentially be generalized to other disease states and immunological phenotypes. Sequencing depth was assumed to be roughly uniform across donors in the presence/absence analyses, though that assumption may not hold. In vitro tests confirmed that three of the cytomegalovirus-associated TCR beta chains recognize cytomegalovirus antigens. In a later analysis, TCR association rates were found to vary across HLA loci, with the most associated TCRs seen for DRB1 alleles and the fewest for HLA-C alleles.

As for this clone: It lacks a known antigen. Base qualities are not provided; no much larger clone lies one nucleotide away.

The library was obtained by the immunoSEQ multiplex PCR assay. For the multiplex PCR, a mixture combining 60 forward primers for TCR Vbeta segments and 13 reverse primers for TCR Jbeta segments was used. The CDR3 region of rearranged TCR beta genes was amplified from genomic DNA with a multiplex PCR assay. The amplified TCR beta libraries were sequenced on the Illumina HiSeq System as 87-base-pair reads. Processing in the source paper ran as follows. Across the roughly 670 repertoires, a later analysis counted 80 million or so unique TCR beta chains, 9.5 million to 13 million of which were shared by at least two donors. A nearest-neighbor algorithm error-corrected the raw reads and collapsed the reads into unique sequences, merging closely related sequences to remove PCR and sequencing errors. To assign V, D and J gene segments, CDR3 sequences were aligned to IMGT reference sequences. For a sequence to be retained, a match of at least six nucleotides was required to both a V gene segment and a J gene segment. A rearrangement counted as productive if the CDR3 had no stop codons and remained in frame with V and J, and every other rearrangement counted as non-productive. Following IMGT convention, CDR3 was defined as the stretch from the second conserved V-encoded cysteine up to the conserved J-encoded phenylalanine. The earlier analysis of 500 to 750 of the donors excluded any sequence lacking an unambiguous match to a single V gene segment. In an earlier analysis of 587 of the donors, V segments were called functional above 56.7% productive rearrangements and were called segregating when the between-donor standard deviation exceeded 5%. A statistical classification framework was built to diagnose cytomegalovirus status from the catalog of TCR beta chain sequences. A later analysis assigned V and J genes by comparing TCR nucleotide sequences with IMGT/GENE-DB human TR gene sequences. In a later analysis, CDR3 sequences and most-parsimonious VDJ recombination scenarios were assigned using the TCRdist pipeline. A later analysis defined each TCR beta chain by its CDR3 amino acid sequence plus V-gene family, and excluded reads lacking a unique V-gene family. In a later analysis, fewer than 600 highly shared, low-generation-probability nucleotide sequences were removed to address suspected cross-contamination and a sequencing artifact. In a later analysis, a clonal expansion index was calculated for each public chain from normalized within-repertoire ranks of inferred template counts. In a later analysis, generation probabilities were computed using a VDJ recombination model fitted to out-of-frame rearrangements, and the results were checked against IGoR. Hypergeometric tests were used in a later analysis to score TCR-TCR, TCR-HLA and TCR-CMV co-occurrence, with a repertoire-size bias correction applied to the TCR pairs. In a later analysis, false discovery rates were estimated by permuting HLA or CMV assignments 20 times. A later analysis grouped co-occurring TCRs with DBSCAN, adding TCRdist sequence similarity when clustering within HLA-allele-positive subsets. For co-occurrence clustering, repertoires with fewer than 30,000 or more than 120,000 public chains were excluded, along with roughly 5 repertoires with anomalous nucleotide sharing. This is the immuneACCESS table as TCRdb keeps it, with only in-frame sequences that have V and J called. A part of the clones is gone; compared with another copy, unresolved V genes explain less than half, and the rest is unexplained. D and trimming were read from the DNA, whereas the V and J calls and clone size are those reported in that table. The sample table shows fewer than 200,000 clones, and around 78% are seen once. 0.7% to 0.8% of the sample is held by the ten biggest clonotypes.

The cohort consisted of fewer than 700 healthy bone marrow donors. All cohort members were sampled while nominally healthy, although unrecorded immune exposures were likely present. The donor tested CMV seronegative, placing the donor among the 350 to 400 seronegative members of the cohort. Every donor gave a peripheral blood sample, and the peripheral blood mononuclear cells from that sample were used for TCR beta sequencing. Genomic DNA was extracted from the blood cell samples with the Qiagen DNeasy Blood Extraction Kit. Reading from cysteine to phenylalanine, the CDR3 counts 15 amino acids. Only the CDR3 DNA is retained, 45 bases long and in frame from the first base. Deletion took 1 base off V and 3 bases off J, with a span of 12 bases between the germline ends. For CDR1 and CDR2, the germline V gene lists MGHRA and YSYEKL.

The sequencing sample was made of PBMCs. Here the chain combines TRBV4-1 and TRBJ1-2; the D gene remains uncertain. The TCR was taken from a female donor in good health and CMV-seronegative. The nucleotides are TGCGCCAGCAGCCAAGCCCCCGGGGTGGACTATGGCTACACCTTC. Translated, it reads CASSQAPGVDYGYTF.